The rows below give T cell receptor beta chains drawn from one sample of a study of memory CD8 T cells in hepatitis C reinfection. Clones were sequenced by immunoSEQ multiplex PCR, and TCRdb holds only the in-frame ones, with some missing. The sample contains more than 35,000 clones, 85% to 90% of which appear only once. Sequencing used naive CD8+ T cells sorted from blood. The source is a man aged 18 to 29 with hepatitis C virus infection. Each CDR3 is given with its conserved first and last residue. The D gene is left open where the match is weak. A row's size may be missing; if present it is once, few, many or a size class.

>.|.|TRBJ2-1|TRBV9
CASSGRASYNEQFF
TGTGCCAGCAGCGGCAGGGCTTCCTACAATGAGCAGTTCTTC
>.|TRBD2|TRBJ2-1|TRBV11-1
CASSNLADSSYNEQFF
TGTGCCAGCAGCAATCTAGCGGATAGCTCCTACAATGAGCAGTTCTTC
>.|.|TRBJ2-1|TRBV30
CAWSVENPGISVGNEQFF
TGTGCCTGGAGTGTAGAGAATCCGGGGATCTCAGTAGGCAATGAGCAGTTCTTC
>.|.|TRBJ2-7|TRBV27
CASSDGLGGSYEQYF
TGTGCCAGCAGTGACGGACTCGGGGGCTCCTACGAGCAGTACTTC
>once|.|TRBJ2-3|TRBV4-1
CASSQARDTDTQYF
TGCGCCAGCAGCCAAGCGCGGGACACAGATACGCAGTATTTT
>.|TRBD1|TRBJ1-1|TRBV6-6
CASSSDRGNTEAFF
TGTGCCAGCAGTTCCGACAGGGGGAACACTGAAGCTTTCTTT
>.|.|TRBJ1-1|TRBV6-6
CASSYNGETEAFF
TGTGCCAGCAGTTACAACGGGGAAACTGAAGCTTTCTTT
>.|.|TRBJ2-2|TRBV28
CASSLGVPGELFF
TGTGCCAGCAGTTTGGGCGTACCCGGGGAGCTGTTTTTT
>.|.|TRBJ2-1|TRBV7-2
CASSPPPRNEQFF
TGTGCCAGCAGCCCCCCCCCGCGAAATGAGCAGTTCTTC
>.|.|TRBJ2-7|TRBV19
CASSISVNSYEQYF
TGTGCCAGTAGTATCAGCGTGAACTCCTACGAGCAGTACTTC
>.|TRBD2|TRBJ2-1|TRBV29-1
CSVVGLAGEYVYNEQFF
TGCAGCGTCGTGGGACTAGCGGGGGAATATGTATACAATGAGCAGTTCTTC
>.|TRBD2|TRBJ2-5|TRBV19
CASSKGGLAHGTQYF
TGTGCCAGTAGTAAAGGGGGACTAGCTCATGGAACCCAGTACTTC
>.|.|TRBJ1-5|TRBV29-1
CSVGAEDSNQPQHF
TGCAGCGTTGGGGCAGAAGATAGCAATCAGCCCCAGCATTTT
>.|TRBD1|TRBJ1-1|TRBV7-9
CASSLEIGTANTEAFF
TGTGCCAGCAGCTTAGAGATCGGGACAGCCAACACTGAAGCTTTCTTT
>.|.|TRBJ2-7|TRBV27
CASSFKGAYEQYF
TGTGCCAGCAGTTTTAAAGGGGCCTACGAGCAGTACTTC
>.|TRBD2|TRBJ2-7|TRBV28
CASSVPLAGIYEQYF
TGTGCCAGCAGTGTACCACTAGCGGGAATCTACGAGCAGTACTTC
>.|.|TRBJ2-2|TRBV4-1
CASSQKEGAGELFF
TGCGCCAGCAGCCAGAAAGAGGGGGCCGGGGAGCTGTTTTTT
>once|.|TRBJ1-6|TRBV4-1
CASSQGGNSPLHF
TGCGCCAGCAGCCAAGGAGGGAATTCACCCCTCCACTTT
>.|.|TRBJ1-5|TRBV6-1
CAIATESINQPQHF
TGTGCCATCGCGACAGAGAGTATAAATCAGCCCCAGCATTTT
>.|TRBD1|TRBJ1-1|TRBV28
CASSPRTGGALMNTEAFF
TGTGCCAGCAGCCCCAGGACAGGGGGAGCCTTAATGAACACTGAAGCTTTCTTT
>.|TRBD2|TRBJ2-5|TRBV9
CASSVDGRAGDETQYF
TGTGCCAGCAGCGTAGACGGAAGAGCGGGGGACGAGACCCAGTACTTC
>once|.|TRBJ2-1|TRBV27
CASSLGGRNEQFF
TGTGCCAGCAGTTTAGGAGGGCGGAATGAGCAGTTCTTC
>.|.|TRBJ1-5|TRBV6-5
CASRARMGPNQPQHF
TGTGCCAGCAGGGCCCGAATGGGCCCCAATCAGCCCCAGCATTTT
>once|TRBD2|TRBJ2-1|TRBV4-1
CASSQSVAGVSYNEQFF
TGCGCCAGCAGCCAATCGGTAGCGGGAGTATCCTACAATGAGCAGTTCTTC
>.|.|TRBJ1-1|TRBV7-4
CASSSQILNTEAFF
TGTGCCAGCAGCTCCCAGATACTGAACACTGAAGCTTTCTTT
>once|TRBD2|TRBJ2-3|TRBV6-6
CASLPGLAGDQDTQYF
TGTGCCAGCCTCCCCGGACTAGCGGGAGATCAAGATACGCAGTATTTT
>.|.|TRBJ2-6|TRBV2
CASTKRAGMGSSGANVLTF
TGTGCCAGCACCAAAAGGGCAGGGATGGGGTCCTCGGGGGCCAACGTCCTGACTTTC
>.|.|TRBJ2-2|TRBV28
CASSIQGTTGELFF
TGTGCCAGCAGTATACAGGGAACAACCGGGGAGCTGTTTTTT
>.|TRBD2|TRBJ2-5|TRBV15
CATSGPTSGRAGGAQYF
TGTGCCACCAGCGGACCCACTAGCGGGAGGGCCGGTGGGGCCCAGTACTTC
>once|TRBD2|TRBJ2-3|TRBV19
CASSIRVAGATDTQYF
TGTGCCAGTAGTATACGAGTAGCGGGAGCAACAGATACGCAGTATTTT
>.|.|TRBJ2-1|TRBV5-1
CASSLRRISYNEQFF
TGCGCCAGCAGCTTGAGGCGGATCTCCTACAATGAGCAGTTCTTC
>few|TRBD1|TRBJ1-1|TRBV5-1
CASSNPTGGATEAFF
TGCGCCAGCAGCAATCCCACAGGGGGCGCGACTGAAGCTTTCTTT
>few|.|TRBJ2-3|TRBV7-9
CASSSDSFPLTDTQYF
TGTGCCAGCAGCTCGGACAGTTTTCCCCTCACAGATACGCAGTATTTT
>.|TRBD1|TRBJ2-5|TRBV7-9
CASSPGQLQETQYF
TGTGCCAGCAGCCCGGGACAGCTCCAAGAGACCCAGTACTTC
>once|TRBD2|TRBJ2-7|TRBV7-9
CASSPPGGYEQYF
TGTGCCAGCAGCCCCCCGGGGGGCTACGAGCAGTACTTC
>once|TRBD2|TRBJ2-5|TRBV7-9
CASSLSGGLVETQYF
TGTGCCAGCAGCTTGAGCGGGGGATTGGTAGAGACCCAGTACTTC
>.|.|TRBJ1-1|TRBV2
CASSEKEALTEAFF
TGTGCCAGCAGTGAGAAGGAGGCCCTAACTGAAGCTTTCTTT
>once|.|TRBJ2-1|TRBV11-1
CASSPFPTGSNEQFF
TGTGCCAGCAGCCCATTTCCGACAGGATCGAATGAGCAGTTCTTC
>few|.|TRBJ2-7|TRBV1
CTSSLPPGGTFPCRSYEQYF
TGCACCAGCAGCCTCCCTCCGGGAGGGACTTTCCCTTGTCGCTCCTACGAGCAGTACTTC
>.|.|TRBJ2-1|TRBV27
CASSRDWDNEQFF
TGTGCCAGCAGTCGGGACTGGGACAATGAGCAGTTCTTC
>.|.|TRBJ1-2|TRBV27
CASSSLPAGYGYTF
TGTGCCAGCAGTTCACTACCCGCCGGATATGGCTACACCTTC
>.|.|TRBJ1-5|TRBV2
CASSLKSGGNQPQHF
TGTGCCAGCAGTTTAAAGTCCGGAGGCAATCAGCCCCAGCATTTT
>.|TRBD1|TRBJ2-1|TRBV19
CASSPYRGYNEQFF
TGTGCCAGTAGTCCGTACAGGGGCTACAATGAGCAGTTCTTC
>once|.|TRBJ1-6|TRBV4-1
CASSSRQVDSPLHF
TGCGCCAGCAGCTCCCGACAGGTGGATTCACCCCTCCACTTT
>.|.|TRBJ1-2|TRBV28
CASSPTTGHSVDNYGYTF
TGTGCCAGCAGTCCGACGACAGGACATTCAGTCGATAACTATGGCTACACCTTC
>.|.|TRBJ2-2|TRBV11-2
CASSLGPTGEHTGELFF
TGTGCCAGCAGCTTAGGTCCGACGGGGGAACACACCGGGGAGCTGTTTTTT
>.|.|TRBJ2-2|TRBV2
CASSELGSNTGELFF
TGTGCCAGCAGTGAGCTAGGTTCGAACACCGGGGAGCTGTTTTTT
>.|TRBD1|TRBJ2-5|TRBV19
CASSIGSGTGGRETQYF
TGTGCCAGTAGTATAGGATCCGGGACAGGGGGCAGGGAGACCCAGTACTTC
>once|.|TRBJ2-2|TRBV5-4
CASSRPGGGLTGELFF
TGTGCCAGCAGCCGGCCTGGGGGGGGCCTCACCGGGGAGCTGTTTTTT
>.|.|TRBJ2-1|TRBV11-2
CASSLVGQTGRLREQFF
TGTGCCAGCAGCTTAGTGGGGCAGACAGGGAGGCTCAGGGAGCAGTTCTTC
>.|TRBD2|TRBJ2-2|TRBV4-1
CASSQDRRLAGEGGELFF
TGCGCCAGCAGCCAAGATCGTCGGCTAGCGGGAGAGGGTGGGGAGCTGTTTTTT